The present TCR beta chain was sequenced within a study of blood T cell repertoires in COVID-19. Study details: The samples span acute and convalescent COVID-19 from the United States, Italy and Spain. PBMCs, B-cell-depleted T cells, or T cells were the source of the cDNA or gDNA that made up the material.

Germline V CDR1 and CDR2: SGHDN, FVKESK. The CDR3 contains 17 residues. V lost 4 bases to trimming and J lost 6 bases; unmatched junction nucleotides: 10. This clone was counted a few times. As originally analysed: The authors estimated nucleated cell counts from reference gene primer amplification. Clones were read by immunoSEQ multiplex PCR, and TCRdb kept only the in-frame ones, dropping some. The V and J calls and clone size are taken from that table; D and trimming were inferred from the DNA. The repertoire consists of 140,000 to 150,000 clones, with approximately 87% occurring once and the leading ten covering 8.5% to 9.5%.

The rearrangement links TRBV14 to TRBJ2-1; the match to TRBD2 covers 12 bases. The specimen was peripheral blood. The source is a woman aged 45-65 years with active or convalescent COVID-19. The CDR3 DNA is TGTGCCAGCAGCCTCTCCTTACTAGCGGGGGGCCGCAATGAGCAGTTCTTC. Its protein product is CASSLSLLAGGRNEQFF.